This T cell receptor (beta chain) was recorded in a study of blood T cell repertoires in COVID-19. Looking at the study overall: PBMCs, B-cell-depleted T cells, or T cells provided the cDNA or gDNA that made up the material.

This clone appeared a few times. Measured with immunoSEQ multiplex PCR; TCRdb has only the in-frame clones, and not every one. Among over 200,000 clones listed, 86% were seen once. The clonotype comes from a man aged 25 to 40 who had recovered from COVID-19. Sequencing was done on a sample of peripheral blood.

The CDR3 coding sequence is TGTGCCTGGAGTCTCCAGGACAGGGTGATGAACACTGAAGCTTTCTTT. Protein product: CAWSLQDRVMNTEAFF. This sequence joins TRBV30 and TRBJ1-1; 8 positions match TRBD1. CDR3 length: 16 amino acids. Germline V gene sequence: CDR1 GTSNPN, CDR2 SVGIG (reference sequence). V shed 2 bases and J 0 bases; nucleotides not matched to a gene: 8. Using reference TRBV30 and TRBJ1-1 for the parts outside the CDR3, the full variable domain is SQTIHQWPATLVQPVGSPLSLECTVEGTSNPNLYWYRQAAGRGLQLLFYSVGIGQISSEVPQNLSASRPQDRQFILSSKKLLLSDSGFYLCAWSLQDRVMNTEAFFGQGTRLTVV.